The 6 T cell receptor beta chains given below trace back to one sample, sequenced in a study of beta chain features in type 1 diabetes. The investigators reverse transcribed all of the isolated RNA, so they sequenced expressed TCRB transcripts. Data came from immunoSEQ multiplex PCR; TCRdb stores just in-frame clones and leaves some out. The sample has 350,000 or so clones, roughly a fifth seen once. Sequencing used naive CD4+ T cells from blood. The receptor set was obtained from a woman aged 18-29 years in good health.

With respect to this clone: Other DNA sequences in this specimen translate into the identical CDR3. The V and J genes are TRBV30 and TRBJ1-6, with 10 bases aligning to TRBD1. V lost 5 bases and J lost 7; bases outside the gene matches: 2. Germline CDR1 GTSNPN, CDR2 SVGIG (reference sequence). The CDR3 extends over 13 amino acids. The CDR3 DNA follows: TGTGCCTGGGCGGGACAGGGGAATTCACCCCTCCACTTT. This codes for CAWAGQGNSPLHF.

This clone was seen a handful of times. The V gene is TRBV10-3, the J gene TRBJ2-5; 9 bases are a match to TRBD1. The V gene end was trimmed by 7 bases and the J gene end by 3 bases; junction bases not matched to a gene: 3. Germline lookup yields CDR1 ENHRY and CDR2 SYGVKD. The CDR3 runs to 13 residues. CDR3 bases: TGTGCCATCATGCGGGACAGGGAAGAGACCCAGTACTTC. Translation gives CAIMRDREETQYF.

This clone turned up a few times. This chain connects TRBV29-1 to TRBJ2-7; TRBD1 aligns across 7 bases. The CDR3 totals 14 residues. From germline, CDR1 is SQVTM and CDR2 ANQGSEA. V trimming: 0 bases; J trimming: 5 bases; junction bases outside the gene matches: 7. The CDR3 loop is CSVEDRDRDHEQYF. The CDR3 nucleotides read TGCAGCGTTGAAGATCGAGACAGGGACCACGAGCAGTACTTC.

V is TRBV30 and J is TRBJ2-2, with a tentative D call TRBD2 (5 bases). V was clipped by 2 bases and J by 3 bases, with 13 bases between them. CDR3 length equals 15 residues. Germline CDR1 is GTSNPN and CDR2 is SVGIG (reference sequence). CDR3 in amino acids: CAWSKGLWDTGELFF. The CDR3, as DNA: TGTGCCTGGAGTAAAGGACTCTGGGACACCGGGGAGCTGTTTTTT.

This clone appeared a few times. The CDR3 bases are TGTGCCAGCAGCTTAGTCGCTAGCGGGAACTCAGATACGCAGTATTTT. Protein product: CASSLVASGNSDTQYF. The chain combines TRBV11-2 with TRBJ2-3; 9 bases are a match to TRBD2. The V segment lost 1 base and the J segment 4 bases; nucleotides outside the gene matches: 6. The CDR3 totals 16 residues. Looked up from germline, CDR1 is SGHAT and CDR2 is FQNNGV.

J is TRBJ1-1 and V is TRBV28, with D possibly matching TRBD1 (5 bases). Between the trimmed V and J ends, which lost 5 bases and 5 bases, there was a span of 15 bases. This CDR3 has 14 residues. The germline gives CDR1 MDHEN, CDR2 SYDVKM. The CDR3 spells CASSVGGTGTEAFF. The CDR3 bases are TGTGCCAGCAGTGTCGGGGGTACGGGGACTGAAGCTTTCTTT.